Below are 25 T cell receptor beta chains sequenced from a single sample in a study of blood T cell repertoires in COVID-19. The table came from immunoSEQ multiplex PCR; TCRdb's copy has only in-frame clones and leaves some out. The sample lists around 300,000 clones, roughly 90% occurring once. The sample consisted of peripheral blood. The receptor set was obtained from a man over 45 with acute or convalescent COVID-19.

This clone is a singleton in its sample. The junction and the germline gene differ at one end; a read error may be behind it. The chain links TRBV3-1 (or the pseudogene TRBV3-2) to TRBJ1-3, with a tentative D call TRBD1 (5 bases). CDR3 length equals 17 residues. The germline V gene has CDR1 LGHDT and CDR2 YNNKEL (reference sequence). The CDR3 here is CASSPLFTGPSGNTIYF. CDR3 DNA sequence: TGTGCTAGCAGCCCCCTCTTTACAGGCCCCTCTGGAAACACCATATATTTT.

This clone was seen only a few times. The chain is built from TRBV20-1 and TRBJ2-5, with 11 bases that match TRBD2. Germline values: CDR1 DFQATT, CDR2 SNEGSKA (reference sequence). V lost 3 bases and J lost 5; bases outside the gene matches: 5. CDR3 length equals 14 residues. In DNA form, the CDR3 reads TGCAGTGCTAGTCGGACTAGCGGGTGGGAGACCCAGTACTTC. Translated: CSASRTSGWETQYF.

The chain links TRBV18 to TRBJ2-3; D gene unclear. The germline CDR1 and CDR2 sequences are KGHSH and LQKENI. V was cut by 6 bases and J by 0 bases, with 16 bases left in between. CDR3 length: 16 amino acids. CDR3 sequence: CASSRASEPSTDTQYF. The CDR3 DNA follows: TGTGCCAGCTCGCGCGCCTCTGAGCCTAGCACAGATACGCAGTATTTT.

This chain uses TRBV3-1 (or the pseudogene TRBV3-2) with TRBJ1-1; no firm D call. Germline lookup yields CDR1 LGHDT and CDR2 YNNKEL (reference sequence). The germline V and J ends were trimmed by 2 bases and 1 base, with 5 bases remaining between them. This CDR3 contains 13 residues. CDR3 coding DNA: TGTGCCAGCAGCCAACAGGAGAACACTGAAGCTTTCTTT. This encodes CASSQQENTEAFF.

The V and J genes are TRBV3-1 (or the pseudogene TRBV3-2) and TRBJ2-7, with D hard to call. CDR1 is LGHDT and CDR2 is YNNKEL in the germline V gene (reference sequence). Trimming took 4 bases from V and 3 from J, leaving 7 bases between them. The CDR3 sequence is 12 residues long. The CDR3 spells CASSRAIYEQYF. The CDR3 DNA sequence: TGTGCCAGCAGCCGGGCAATCTACGAGCAGTACTTC.

For this clone: A junction boundary mismatches the germline segment, possibly from a read error. The CDR3 region is CASSFRPDNEQFF. The CDR3 nucleotides read TGTGCTAGCAGCTTCCGCCCCGACAACGAGCAGTTCTTC. The chain employs TRBV7-7 and TRBJ2-1; the D is unclear. Looked up from germline, CDR1 is SSHAT and CDR2 is FNYEAQ (reference sequence). The CDR3 contains 13 residues.

This clone was recorded a few times. This sequence joins TRBV2 and TRBJ1-6; 7 nucleotides align to TRBD1. This CDR3 spans 14 amino acids. Unmatched junction bases numbered 6, after V lost 5 bases and J lost 8 bases. Germline loops: CDR1 SNHLY, CDR2 FYNNEI. This chain's CDR3 is CASSYRGHDSPLHF. Here the CDR3 DNA reads TGTGCCAGCAGTTACAGGGGCCATGATTCACCCCTCCACTTT.

CDR3 residues: CASSMDAAGSGYTF. CDR3 DNA: TGCGCCAGCAGTATGGACGCAGCGGGAAGCGGCTACACCTTC. This sequence joins TRBV5-1 and TRBJ1-2; no definite D call. There are 14 residues in the CDR3. V was shortened by 5 bases and J by 8 bases, with 19 bases between the two germline ends. Germline V lookup: CDR1 SGHRS, CDR2 YFSETQ.

The V and J genes are TRBV18 and TRBJ1-2; D call uncertain. Germline assignment: CDR1 KGHSH and CDR2 LQKENI. This CDR3 has 15 amino acids. V lost 3 bases and J 2 bases, leaving 13 bases between the germline ends. CDR3: CASSPEGSVNYGYTF. As DNA, the CDR3 is TGTGCCAGCTCACCTGAGGGCTCGGTAAACTATGGCTACACCTTC.

The genes are TRBV6-5 and TRBJ1-2; D is ambiguous. The CDR3 is 14 residues long. The germline V gene has CDR1 MNHEY and CDR2 SVGAGI. Deletions cut 2 bases from V and 10 bases from J, with 17 bases between. Here the CDR3 reads CASSYRSAFRDYTF. Written as DNA, the CDR3 is TGTGCCAGCAGTTACCGAAGTGCATTCCGGGACTACACCTTC.

The V and J genes are TRBV3-1 (or the pseudogene TRBV3-2) and TRBJ2-5; no definite D call. Germline V gives CDR1 LGHDT, CDR2 YNNKEL (reference sequence). V lost 3 bases to trimming and J lost 2 bases, with 10 bases between them. The CDR3 sequence is 14 residues long. In nucleotides, the CDR3 is TGTGCCAGCAGCCATCGACAAATACAAGAGACCCAGTACTTC. It specifies CASSHRQIQETQYF.

V and J are TRBV19 and TRBJ2-5, with D possibly matching TRBD2 (5 bases). The germline CDR1 and CDR2 sequences are LNHDA and SQIVND (reference sequence). V shed 6 bases and J shed 2 bases, with 13 bases lying between them. There are 14 residues in the CDR3. The CDR3 sequence: CASRISDSQETQYF. The CDR3 nucleotides read TGTGCCAGTAGAATATCGGACTCTCAAGAGACCCAGTACTTC.

V and J are TRBV19 and TRBJ1-5; 7 nucleotides align to TRBD1. Trimming cost V 5 bases and J 10 bases; bases outside gene matches: 8. CDR1 is LNHDA, CDR2 SQIVND, per germline (reference sequence). The length of the CDR3 is 13 residues. This CDR3 is CASSGQALLPQHF. CDR3 DNA: TGTGCCAGTAGTGGACAGGCGCTTCTACCCCAGCATTTT.

The rearrangement joins TRBV6-5 to TRBJ2-7; TRBD1 is a possible D gene (6 bases). Looked up from germline, CDR1 is MNHEY and CDR2 is SVGAGI. Trimming removed 6 bases from V and 6 bases from J, with 12 bases in between. The CDR3 has 12 amino acids. CDR3 DNA sequence: TGTGCCAGCAGCCACGGGACACTCGAGCAGTACTTC. It encodes CASSHGTLEQYF.

A single count supports this clone. The CDR3 DNA reads as TGTGCCAGCAGCTTAGGACAGGGCGCAGATACGCAGTATTTT. It is translated as CASSLGQGADTQYF. The chain carries TRBV11-3 and TRBJ2-3; 7 positions agree with TRBD1. The V gene end was trimmed by 1 base and the J gene end by 4 bases; junction bases not matched to a gene: 2. The CDR3 has 14 amino acids. Germline V gives CDR1 SGHNT, CDR2 YENEEA.

A single count supports this clone. The chain is built from TRBV12-5 and TRBJ1-5, with a possible D match to TRBD1 (6 bases). CDR1 is LGHNT, CDR2 FRNRAP, per germline. This CDR3 has 17 amino acids. V dropped 6 bases and J dropped 0 bases, with 18 bases sitting between them. This chain's CDR3 is CASGRGGAGNSNQPQHF. The CDR3 DNA sequence: TGTGCTAGTGGCCGCGGGGGGGCGGGTAATAGCAATCAGCCCCAGCATTTT.

This clone was observed a single time. The chain couples TRBV2 to TRBJ1-5; no clear D. V lost 4 bases and J 2 bases, leaving 3 bases between the germline ends. This CDR3 is built from 12 residues. Germline lookup yields CDR1 SNHLY and CDR2 FYNNEI. The CDR3: CASSGGNQPQHF. In DNA form, the CDR3 reads TGTGCCAGCAGTGGAGGCAATCAGCCCCAGCATTTT.

The CDR3 DNA sequence: TGTGCCAGCAGCTTAGGGGTAGGGGCCGCTTTCTTT. Amino acid sequence: CASSLGVGAAFF. V is TRBV11-3 and J is TRBJ1-1; D is perhaps TRBD1 (5 bases). Germline V gene lookup returns CDR1 SGHNT and CDR2 YENEEA. Trimming took off 1 base at V and 11 bases at J, with 11 bases between the two ends. This CDR3 contains 12 residues.

The chain has TRBV7-9 and TRBJ1-2; TRBD1 matches at 7 bases. The V gene's germline CDR1 is SEHNR and CDR2 FQNEAQ (reference sequence). The CDR3 has 15 amino acids. Trimming took 5 bases from V and 3 from J; bases not matched to a gene: 9. CDR3 sequence (DNA): TGTGCCAGCAGCCTACCGGCAGGGGGGTACTATGGCTACACCTTC. Amino acid sequence: CASSLPAGGYYGYTF.

The CDR3 DNA is TGTGCCAGCAGCGGGACAGTCAATCAGCCCCAGCATTTT. It translates to CASSGTVNQPQHF. J is TRBJ1-5 and V is TRBV6-5; 7 bases agree with TRBD1. The germline gives CDR1 MNHEY, CDR2 SVGAGI. CDR3 length: 13 amino acids. Trimming took 6 bases from V and 3 from J; bases not matched to a gene: 2.

The chain combines TRBV3-1 (or the pseudogene TRBV3-2) with TRBJ1-4; D unclear. The germline V gene encodes CDR1 LGHDT and CDR2 YNNKEL (reference sequence). The CDR3 loop spans 14 amino acids. V shed 1 base and J shed 7 bases, with 10 bases lying between them. The CDR3 bases are TGTGCCAGCAGCCAAGGCGTCGTTAGTGAAAAACTGTTTTTT. Amino acids: CASSQGVVSEKLFF.

The chain has TRBV18 and TRBJ2-5; the match to TRBD2 covers 9 bases. Per germline, CDR1 KGHSH and CDR2 LQKENI. This CDR3 has 15 residues. Trimming cost V 3 bases and J 2 bases; bases outside gene matches: 4. The CDR3 coding sequence is TGTGCCAGCTCACCTCCCCTAGCGGGGCAAGAGACCCAGTACTTC. This encodes CASSPPLAGQETQYF.

The chain employs TRBV3-1 (or the pseudogene TRBV3-2) and TRBJ2-4; D is possibly TRBD2 (6 bases). The ends were cut back, 4 bases at V and 6 bases at J, with 13 bases in the middle. Per the germline V gene, CDR1 is LGHDT and CDR2 is YNNKEL (reference sequence). This CDR3 spans 14 amino acids. CDR3 loop: CASSPAGTGNIQYF. CDR3 in DNA: TGTGCCAGCAGCCCCGCGGGGACGGGAAACATTCAGTACTTC.

This clone was counted once. The CDR3 here is CASSTQGSTAGYTF. The CDR3 DNA reads as TGTGCCAGCAGCACACAGGGGAGTACGGCTGGCTACACCTTC. This chain uses TRBV11-1 with TRBJ1-2; 7 nucleotides line up with TRBD1. The CDR3 is 14 residues long. V lost 5 bases, J lost 7 bases, and 10 bases stayed unmatched. Germline V CDR1 and CDR2: SGHAT, FQDESV (reference sequence).

This sequence joins TRBV2 and TRBJ1-5; no clear D. The CDR3 loop spans 12 amino acids. V lost 1 base and J lost 12, with 10 bases in between. Per the germline V gene, CDR1 is SNHLY and CDR2 is FYNNEI. CDR3 sequence: CASSEVSSLQHF. CDR3 DNA sequence: TGTGCCAGCAGTGAAGTAAGTAGTCTCCAGCATTTT.